This TCR beta chain was identified during a study of T cells in Graves' hyperthyroidism and ophthalmopathy. Notes on the study in general: Before onset, by a median of about seven months, the model predicted ophthalmopathy. A model of 13 V-J pairs discriminated ophthalmopathy from stable hyperthyroidism. Among clonotypes expanded in thyroid above 0.001, most were also found in blood.

The CDR3 has 16 amino acids. Trimming removed 1 base from V and 6 bases from J, with 16 bases in between. Germline-derived CDR1 and CDR2 are LNHNV and YYDKDF (reference sequence). What was amplified from RNA transcripts were TCR beta CDR3 regions. The HTBI primer set drove a first-round RT-PCR of the TCR CDR3. TCRdb fed the multiplex PCR reads into MiXCR, producing one record per CDR3 protein. The table records around 620,000 distinct CDR3 sequences, 16% of them present only once. This clonotype was detected many times. Its antigen is not identified. V and J are TRBV15 and TRBJ1-5; D not resolved. Material for sequencing was blood. The source of this sequence is a woman in her 30s with Graves' hyperthyroidism. CDR3 in amino acids: CATSRVRAQVGQPQHF. CDR3 coding DNA: TGTGCCACCAGCAGAGTTCGGGCGCAGGTGGGTCAGCCCCAGCATTTT.